Listed below are T cell receptor beta chains from one sample, sequenced in a study of T cells in Graves' hyperthyroidism and ophthalmopathy. TCRdb called the multiplex PCR reads again in MiXCR, with one record for every CDR3 protein. The sample shows approximately 380,000 distinct CDR3 sequences, less than 20% of them seen only once. Material for sequencing was blood. These receptors all come from a man between 18 and 35 years old with Graves' ophthalmopathy. Both conserved end residues are part of each CDR3. The D gene is left open where the match is weak. Where a row states a size, it is once, few, many or the class of an expanded clone; other rows omit it.

clone size,D gene,J gene,V gene,CDR3 protein,CDR3 DNA
many,TRBD1,TRBJ2-3,TRBV5-1,CASSLEGQTYTDTQYF,TGCGCCAGCAGCTTGGAGGGACAGACTTACACAGATACGCAGTATTTT
many,TRBD2,TRBJ2-7,TRBV19,CASRHGLAASYEQYF,TGTGCCAGCCGACACGGACTAGCGGCCTCCTACGAGCAGTACTTC
NA,NA,TRBJ1-2,TRBV6-2/TRBV6-3,CASSYSYRVDGYTF,TGTGCCAGCAGTTACTCATATAGGGTTGATGGCTACACCTTC
few,NA,TRBJ1-2,TRBV18,CASSQGPWGADGYTF,TGTGCCAGCTCACAAGGACCATGGGGGGCCGATGGCTACACCTTC
once,NA,TRBJ2-7,TRBV3-1,CASSHGGFSSYEQYF,TGTGCCAGCAGTCATGGGGGTTTTAGCTCCTACGAGCAGTACTTC
many,TRBD1,TRBJ1-1,TRBV11-2,CASSSDRGLNTEAFF,TGTGCCAGCAGCTCAGACAGGGGGCTAAACACTGAAGCTTTCTTT
few,NA,TRBJ1-3,TRBV20-1,CSVFEPDRTFSGNTIYF,TGCAGTGTTTTCGAACCGGATCGCACTTTCTCTGGAAACACCATATATTTT
few,NA,TRBJ2-5,TRBV15,CATTPVRGEETQYF,TGTGCCACCACTCCGGTTAGGGGGGAAGAGACCCAGTACTTC
many,TRBD1,TRBJ2-5,TRBV11-2,CASSSGQGDQETQYF,TGTGCCAGCAGCTCGGGACAGGGGGATCAAGAGACCCAGTACTTC
NA,NA,TRBJ2-1,TRBV18,CASSPGSRVPQFF,TGTGCCAGCTCACCAGGCTCAAGGGTCCCGCAGTTCTTC
once,NA,TRBJ1-1,TRBV19,CASSMLGPISPNTEAFF,TGTGCCAGTAGTATGCTGGGGCCGATTTCTCCGAACACTGAAGCTTTCTTT
NA,TRBD2,TRBJ2-5,TRBV2,CASSEVPGTLAVGGETQYF,TGTGCCAGCAGTGAAGTCCCCGGAACACTAGCGGTGGGAGGAGAGACCCAGTACTTC
many,NA,TRBJ1-1,TRBV16,CASSQSGGTEAFF,TGTGCCAGCAGCCAAAGCGGAGGAACTGAAGCTTTCTTT
NA,TRBD1,TRBJ1-2,TRBV13,CASMGYPQGALGYTF,TGTGCCAGCATGGGGTATCCACAGGGGGCGCTTGGCTACACCTTC
few,TRBD2,TRBJ2-5,TRBV27,CASSLRRGYQETQYF,TGTGCCAGCAGTTTGCGGCGGGGGTACCAAGAGACCCAGTACTTC
NA,TRBD1,TRBJ2-1,TRBV11-3,CASSLAQGDSYNEQFF,TGTGCCAGCAGCTTAGCCCAGGGGGACTCCTACAATGAGCAGTTCTTC
once,NA,TRBJ2-2,TRBV28,CASTWGGANTGELFF,TGTGCCAGCACCTGGGGGGGGGCTAACACCGGGGAGCTGTTTTTT
many,TRBD2,TRBJ2-1,TRBV28,CASSLGTSGFNEQFF,TGTGCCAGCAGTTTAGGGACTAGCGGTTTCAATGAGCAGTTCTTC
many,TRBD2,TRBJ2-7,TRBV20-1,CSAPGLAGENSYEQYF,TGCAGTGCCCCGGGACTAGCGGGGGAAAATAGTTACGAGCAGTACTTC
NA,TRBD1,TRBJ1-2,TRBV28,CASRTQATQGAYGYTF,TGTGCCAGCAGGACTCAGGCAACTCAGGGGGCGTACGGCTACACCTTC
few,NA,TRBJ1-6,TRBV20-1,CSAREGGSALGNSPLHF,TGCAGTGCTAGAGAGGGGGGCAGTGCCCTTGGTAATTCACCCCTCCACTTT
many,TRBD1,TRBJ2-7,TRBV7-9,CASSPRGQPSSYEQYF,TGTGCCAGCAGCCCCAGGGGACAGCCAAGCTCCTACGAGCAGTACTTC
NA,NA,TRBJ1-2,TRBV5-4,CASSQAGINYGYTF,TGTGCCAGCAGCCAAGCTGGGATTAACTATGGCTACACCTTC
NA,NA,TRBJ2-2,TRBV14,CASSQDGTPNTGELFF,TGTGCCAGCAGCCAAGATGGCACACCGAACACCGGGGAGCTGTTTTTT
NA,NA,TRBJ1-2,TRBV20-1,CSTHQGGYTF,TGCAGTACCCACCAGGGAGGCTACACCTTC
NA,TRBD1,TRBJ1-6,TRBV27,CASVYGTGATYNSPLHF,TGTGCCAGCGTTTACGGGACAGGGGCCACCTATAATTCACCCCTCCACTTT
many,TRBD1,TRBJ1-1,TRBV12-3/TRBV12-4,CASREGQGAMNTEAFF,TGTGCCAGCAGAGAGGGACAGGGGGCGATGAACACTGAAGCTTTCTTT
many,NA,TRBJ1-2,TRBV6-5,CASSYSDSVYGYTF,TGTGCCAGCAGTTACTCGGACAGTGTCTATGGCTACACCTTC
few,NA,TRBJ1-1,TRBV12-3/TRBV12-4,CASGVLGAPGAFF,TGTGCCAGCGGGGTTTTGGGGGCGCCCGGAGCTTTCTTT
many,NA,TRBJ1-4,TRBV20-1,CSASRGATNEKLFF,TGCAGTGCTAGTCGGGGGGCAACTAATGAAAAACTGTTTTTT
NA,TRBD1,TRBJ2-7,TRBV29-1,CSVDKSGQGAYEQYF,TGCAGCGTGGACAAATCGGGACAGGGGGCCTACGAGCAGTACTTC
few,NA,TRBJ1-3,TRBV12-5,CALTLPLQPFKGKNTIYF,TGTGCCCTCACCCTCCCACTCCAGCCATTCAAAGGCAAAAACACCATATATTTT
few,TRBD1,TRBJ2-3,TRBV15,CATSRPRTGDWGTDTQYF,TGTGCCACCAGCAGACCAAGGACAGGTGATTGGGGCACAGATACGCAGTATTTT
few,NA,TRBJ2-2,TRBV12-3/TRBV12-4,CASSARFGELFF,TGTGCCAGCAGCGCCAGGTTCGGGGAGCTGTTTTTT
NA,TRBD1,TRBJ1-4,TRBV24-1,CATSDATGGTNEKLFF,TGTGCCACCAGTGACGCAACAGGGGGCACTAATGAAAAACTGTTTTTT
NA,TRBD1,TRBJ2-1,TRBV3-1,CASSQVATGDHEQFF,TGTGCCAGCAGCCAAGTGGCGACAGGGGACCATGAGCAGTTCTTC
few,NA,TRBJ1-1,TRBV11-1,CASSPPKAGVMNTEAFF,TGTGCCAGCAGCCCCCCTAAGGCAGGGGTTATGAACACTGAAGCTTTCTTT
NA,NA,TRBJ2-2,TRBV10-1,CASSLSSSGPTGELFF,TGCGCCAGCAGTCTCTCTTCATCGGGGCCCACCGGGGAGCTGTTTTTT
few,NA,TRBJ1-4,TRBV24-1,CATSEKERTNEKLFF,TGTGCCACCAGTGAAAAGGAGCGTACTAATGAAAAACTGTTTTTT
few,NA,TRBJ1-2,TRBV20-1,CSAQNSAPYGYTF,TGCAGTGCTCAAAACAGTGCGCCCTATGGCTACACCTTC
many,TRBD2,TRBJ2-2,TRBV6-4,CASSSGGPNTGELFF,TGTGCCAGCAGTAGCGGGGGGCCGAACACCGGGGAGCTGTTTTTT
many,NA,TRBJ1-6,TRBV20-1,CSARDFRRGPRDSPLHF,TGCAGTGCTAGAGATTTCCGAAGGGGCCCACGGGATTCACCCCTCCACTTT
NA,NA,TRBJ2-5,TRBV19,CASSTGGEETQYF,TGTGCCAGTAGTACTGGGGGCGAAGAGACCCAGTACTTC
few,NA,TRBJ1-4,TRBV18,CASSPQGLNEKLFF,TGTGCCAGCTCACCACAGGGCCTTAATGAAAAACTGTTTTTT